These 17 T cell receptor beta chains share one sample of origin, sequenced in a study of shared clonotypes between healthy human individuals. The table came from immunoSEQ multiplex PCR; TCRdb's copy has only in-frame clones and leaves some out. The sample has approximately 320,000 clones; approximately 79% are singletons. The specimen sequenced was memory CD4+ T cells sorted from blood. Subset here: CD45RA-negative fraction. All receptors derive from a man aged 25 to 40 in good health.

In regard to this clone: A much larger clone differs by one base, so this may be a read error. The J gene is TRBJ1-5, the V gene TRBV5-4; no firm D call. Germline CDR1 is SGHNT and CDR2 is YYREEE (reference sequence). This CDR3 is built from 14 residues. In nucleotides, the CDR3 is TGTGCCAGCAACTTGCGGTATAGCAATCAGCCCCAGCATTTT. It codes for CASNLRYSNQPQHF.

As concerns this clone: Distinct nucleotide sequences in the sample also encode this CDR3. This chain uses TRBV29-1 with TRBJ1-1; 7 positions match TRBD1. The CDR3 covers 13 residues. The germline gives CDR1 SQVTM, CDR2 ANQGSEA. The ends lost 8 bases at V and 0 bases at J; junction bases unmatched: 6. CDR3 protein: CSIRTGLNTEAFF. The CDR3 DNA reads TGCAGCATCCGGACAGGTCTGAACACTGAAGCTTTCTTT.

This clone has a handful of counts. For the CDR3, the DNA is TGTGCCAGAAGCCCACAGGGGAACGGCAACACCATATATTTT. Residues: CARSPQGNGNTIYF. V gene TRBV5-3 combines with J gene TRBJ1-3; 7 nucleotides match TRBD1. TRBV5-3 is an ORF, with its function uncertain. CDR3 length equals 14 residues. With V trimmed by 4 bases and J by 7 bases, 8 bases remained unmatched.

Worth noting for this clone: The sample has other DNA sequences that encode this CDR3 too. The chain recombines TRBV6-5 with TRBJ2-7, with a weak D call TRBD1 (5 bases). The V gene's germline CDR1 is MNHEY and CDR2 SVGAGI. V lost 1 base to trimming and J lost 2 bases, with 6 bases between them. The CDR3 runs to 13 residues. In DNA form, the CDR3 reads TGTGCCAGCAGTTACTTGGGGCCCTACGAGCAGTACTTC. Translating it yields CASSYLGPYEQYF.

There are many counts of this clone. The V and J genes are TRBV6-1 and TRBJ2-7; possible D gene TRBD2, 6 bases. Per germline, CDR1 MNHNS and CDR2 SASEGT. The CDR3 length is 15 residues. V was cut by 8 bases and J by 3 bases, with 20 bases left in between. The CDR3 bases are TGTGCCAGCTCGGCTGGCGGGACTCCAAGCTACGAGCAGTACTTC. Its translation: CASSAGGTPSYEQYF.

In its sample, this clone was seen a few times. The V gene is TRBV7-2, the J gene TRBJ2-7; 15 bases are shared with TRBD2. The CDR3 covers 18 residues. Trimming at V came to 3 bases and at J to 6 bases, leaving 12 bases not matched to a gene. CDR1 SGHTA and CDR2 FQGNSA come from the germline V gene. CDR3: CASSFGTSGRRLGFEQYF. CDR3 nucleotide sequence: TGTGCCAGCAGCTTTGGGACTAGCGGGAGGAGGTTAGGATTCGAGCAGTACTTC.

V gene TRBV11-2 combines with J gene TRBJ2-7; TRBD2 matches 9 bases. Germline V gene sequence: CDR1 SGHAT, CDR2 FQNNGV. V lost 5 bases and J lost 4; bases outside the gene matches: 12. This CDR3 has 16 amino acids. CDR3 region: CASSPGLAVSAYEQYF. Here the CDR3 DNA reads TGTGCCAGCAGCCCGGGACTAGCCGTGTCTGCGTACGAGCAGTACTTC.

The chain has TRBV5-1 and TRBJ2-3; tentatively, D is TRBD2 (5 bases). Between the trimmed V and J ends, which lost 4 bases and 6 bases, there was a span of 18 bases. The germline V gene encodes CDR1 SGHRS and CDR2 YFSETQ. This CDR3 is 15 amino acids long. The CDR3 DNA reads TGCGCCAGCAGCATATCCTCCGGGATTACGGATACGCAGTATTTT. This sequence encodes CASSISSGITDTQYF.

The V call is TRBV10-3, the J call TRBJ1-1; D is ambiguous. V was clipped by 0 bases and J by 6 bases, with 8 bases between them. There are 13 residues in the CDR3. Germline CDR1 is ENHRY and CDR2 is SYGVKD. The CDR3 reads CAISESMVSEAFF. CDR3 sequence (DNA): TGTGCCATCAGTGAGTCGATGGTCTCTGAAGCTTTCTTT.

This clone has a single count. The gene calls are TRBV7-8 and TRBJ2-2, with 9 nucleotides matching TRBD2. V was pared by 6 bases and J by 3 bases, with 2 bases of the junction left unmatched. The CDR3 is made up of 14 amino acids. CDR1 and CDR2 from the germline V gene are SGHVS and FQNEAQ. The CDR3 loop reads CASRTSGHTGELFF. The CDR3 DNA sequence: TGTGCCAGCAGGACTAGCGGTCACACCGGGGAGCTGTTTTTT.

V usage is TRBV5-4 and J usage is TRBJ2-3; D remains ambiguous. Trimming removed 3 bases from V and 6 bases from J, with 8 bases in between. The CDR3 runs to 12 residues. In germline, CDR1 is SGHNT, CDR2 YYREEE (reference sequence). Written as DNA, the CDR3 is TGTGCCAGCAGCTCCAATAGGGATACGCAGTATTTT. Residues: CASSSNRDTQYF.

This rearrangement joins TRBV19 to TRBJ2-7; TRBD1 or TRBD2 may be the D gene (5 bases each). The V and J ends lost 2 bases and 5 bases respectively, with 13 bases between them. Germline lookup yields CDR1 LNHDA and CDR2 SQIVND (reference sequence). The CDR3 contains 14 residues. The CDR3 nucleotides are TGTGCCAGTAGTATATTGGCTTGGGGGAACGAGCAGTACTTC. Its protein is CASSILAWGNEQYF.

The chain combines TRBV7-3 with TRBJ1-1, with 8 bases identical to TRBD1. J gave up 1 base and V 5 bases, and 6 bases lay outside the gene matches. Germline CDR1 SGHTA, CDR2 FQGTGA. This CDR3 spans 15 amino acids. CDR3 sequence reads: CASSGTGGPNTEAFF. As DNA, the CDR3 is TGTGCCAGCAGCGGCACAGGGGGACCGAACACTGAAGCTTTCTTT.

This clone was counted between two and nine times. This chain joins TRBV27 and TRBJ2-7; D is unclear. The CDR3 sequence is 13 residues long. Germline CDR1 MNHEY, CDR2 SMNVEV (reference sequence). The V and J ends lost 2 bases and 6 bases respectively, with 11 bases between them. Written as DNA, the CDR3 is TGTGCCAGCAGTTTACACACCGAAGCCGAGCAGTACTTC. Its translation: CASSLHTEAEQYF.

The V and J genes are TRBV6-5 and TRBJ2-3; D is ambiguous. The V and J ends lost 2 bases and 1 base respectively, with 13 bases between them. The germline gives CDR1 MNHEY, CDR2 SVGAGI. There are 16 residues in the CDR3. CDR3 loop: CASSYLPNSGTDTQYF. In DNA form, the CDR3 reads TGTGCCAGCAGTTACCTGCCTAACTCTGGCACAGATACGCAGTATTTT.

This clone was recorded once. V usage is TRBV7-2 and J usage is TRBJ2-5; D not certain. CDR3 size: 13 residues. The V end lost 1 base, the J end lost 5 bases, and 8 bases lay between the germline ends. Germline loops: CDR1 SGHTA, CDR2 FQGNSA. The CDR3 nucleotides read TGTGCCAGCAGCTTAGACGGGTTGGAGACCCAGTACTTC. Encoded protein: CASSLDGLETQYF. The full variable domain, in which reference TRBV7-2 and TRBJ2-5 provide the parts outside the CDR3, is GAGVSQSPSNKVTEKGKDVELRCDPISGHTALYWYRQSLGQGLEFLIYFQGNSAPDKSGLPSDRFSAERTGGSVSTLTIQRTQQEDSAVYLCASSLDGLETQYFGPGTRLLVL.

This clone was counted a single time. The genes are TRBV14 and TRBJ2-1, with D perhaps matching TRBD1 or TRBD2 (5 bases each). Germline loops: CDR1 SGHDN, CDR2 FVKESK. V was shortened by 2 bases and J by 6 bases, with 14 bases between the two germline ends. This CDR3 contains 15 residues. The CDR3 DNA is TGTGCCAGCAGCCAATATCGGGGCCTCCCCAATGAGCAGTTCTTC. Encoded protein: CASSQYRGLPNEQFF.